These 3 T cell receptor beta chains share one sample of origin, sequenced in a study of T-cell memory formation after mild COVID-19. TCRdb redid the calling of the 5' RACE reads with MiXCR, one entry per CDR3 protein. The sample consists of 300,000 or so distinct CDR3 sequences, around 15% of them appearing once. Sequencing used PBMCs or a T cell subset sorted from them (not recorded which). The receptors come from a man aged 18 to 30 who had mild COVID-19 (a few samples of this study predate the infection). Cell type and time point are not known.

V gene TRBV9 combines with J gene TRBJ2-7, with TRBD2 matching over 10 bases. Trimming cost V 0 bases and J 5 bases; bases outside gene matches: 5. Per germline, CDR1 SGDLS and CDR2 YYNGEE. The CDR3 is 15 residues long. Here the CDR3 reads CASSVASSGGNEQYV. The CDR3 DNA reads as TGTGCCAGCAGCGTAGCCTCTAGCGGGGGAAACGAGCAGTACGTC.

The V and J genes are TRBV27 and TRBJ1-2; 9 bases agree with TRBD1. Per germline, CDR1 MNHEY and CDR2 SMNVEV (reference sequence). J lost 4 bases, V lost 5 bases, and 11 bases had no gene match. This CDR3 contains 16 residues. CDR3 amino acids: CASSPPGTGFGYGYTF. DNA of the CDR3: TGTGCCAGCAGTCCTCCGGGGACAGGGTTCGGCTATGGCTACACCTTC.

This clonotype was seen only a few times. The rearrangement uses TRBV2 and TRBJ1-4; TRBD1 matches 8 bases. The V gene's germline CDR1 is SNHLY and CDR2 FYNNEI. The CDR3 runs 14 residues. With V trimmed by 6 bases and J by 8 bases, 8 bases remained unmatched. The DNA of the CDR3 is TGTGCCAGCAGGGACAGGACAGGGCAAGAAAAACTGTTTTTT. It yields the protein CASRDRTGQEKLFF.